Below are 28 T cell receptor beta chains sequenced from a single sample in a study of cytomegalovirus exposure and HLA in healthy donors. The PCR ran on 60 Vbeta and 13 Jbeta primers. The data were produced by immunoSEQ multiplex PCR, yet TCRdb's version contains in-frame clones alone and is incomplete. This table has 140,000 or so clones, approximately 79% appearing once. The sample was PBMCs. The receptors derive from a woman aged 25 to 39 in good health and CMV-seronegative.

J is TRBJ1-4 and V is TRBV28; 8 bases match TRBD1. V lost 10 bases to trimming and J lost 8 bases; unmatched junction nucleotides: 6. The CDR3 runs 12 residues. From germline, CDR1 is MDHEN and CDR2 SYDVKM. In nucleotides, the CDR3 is TGTGCCACCCAGACAGGGGTAGAAAAACTGTTTTTT. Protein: CATQTGVEKLFF.

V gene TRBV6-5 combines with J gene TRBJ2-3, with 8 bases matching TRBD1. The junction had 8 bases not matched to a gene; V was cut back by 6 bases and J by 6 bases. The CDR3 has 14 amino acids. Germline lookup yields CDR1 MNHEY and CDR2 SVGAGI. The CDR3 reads CASRRAGGHDTQYF. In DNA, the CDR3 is TGTGCCAGCAGGCGAGCAGGGGGCCACGATACGCAGTATTTT.

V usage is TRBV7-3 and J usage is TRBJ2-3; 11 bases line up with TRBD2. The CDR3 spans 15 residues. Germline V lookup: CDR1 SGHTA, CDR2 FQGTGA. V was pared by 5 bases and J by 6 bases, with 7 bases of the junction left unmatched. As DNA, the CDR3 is TGTGCCAGCAGCGTCACTAGCGGGAGTGGGGATACGCAGTATTTT. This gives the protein CASSVTSGSGDTQYF.

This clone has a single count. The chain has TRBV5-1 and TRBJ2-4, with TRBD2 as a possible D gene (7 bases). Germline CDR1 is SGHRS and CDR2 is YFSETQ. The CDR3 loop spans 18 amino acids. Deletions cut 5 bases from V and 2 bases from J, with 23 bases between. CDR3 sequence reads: CASRGAGTGGTSKNIQYF. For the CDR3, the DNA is TGCGCCAGCAGGGGGGCAGGGACGGGGGGTACGTCCAAAAACATTCAGTACTTC. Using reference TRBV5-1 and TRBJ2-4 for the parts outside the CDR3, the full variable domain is KAGVTQTPRYLIKTRGQQVTLSCSPISGHRSVSWYQQTPGQGLQFLFEYFSETQRNKGNFPGRFSGRQFSNSRSEMNVSTLELGDSALYLCASRGAGTGGTSKNIQYFGAGTRLSVL.

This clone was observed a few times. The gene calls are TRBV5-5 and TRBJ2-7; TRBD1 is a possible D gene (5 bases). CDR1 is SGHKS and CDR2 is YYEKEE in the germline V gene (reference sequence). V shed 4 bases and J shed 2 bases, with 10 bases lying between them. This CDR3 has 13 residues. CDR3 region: CASSNSGTYEQYF. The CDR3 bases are TGTGCCAGCAGCAACTCAGGGACCTACGAGCAGTACTTC.

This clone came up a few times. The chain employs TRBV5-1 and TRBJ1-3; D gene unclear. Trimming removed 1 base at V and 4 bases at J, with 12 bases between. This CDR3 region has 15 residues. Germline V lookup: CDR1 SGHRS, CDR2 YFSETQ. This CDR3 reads CASSLQRAQGNTIYF. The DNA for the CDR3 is TGCGCCAGCAGCTTGCAGAGGGCGCAAGGAAACACCATATATTTT.

The DNA for the CDR3 is TGTGCCAGCAGCCCAGACAGGTACAATGAGCAGTTCTTC. This translates into CASSPDRYNEQFF. The chain uses TRBV7-3 and TRBJ2-1; TRBD1 is a possible D gene (6 bases). The V and J ends lost 5 bases and 4 bases respectively, with 9 bases between them. The CDR3 loop spans 13 amino acids. Germline loops: CDR1 SGHTA, CDR2 FQGTGA.

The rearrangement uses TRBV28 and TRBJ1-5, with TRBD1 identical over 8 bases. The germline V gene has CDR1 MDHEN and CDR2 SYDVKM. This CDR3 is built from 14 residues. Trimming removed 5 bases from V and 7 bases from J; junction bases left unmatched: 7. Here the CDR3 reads CASSIQGAGQPQHF. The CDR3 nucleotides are TGTGCCAGCAGTATTCAGGGGGCTGGGCAGCCCCAGCATTTT.

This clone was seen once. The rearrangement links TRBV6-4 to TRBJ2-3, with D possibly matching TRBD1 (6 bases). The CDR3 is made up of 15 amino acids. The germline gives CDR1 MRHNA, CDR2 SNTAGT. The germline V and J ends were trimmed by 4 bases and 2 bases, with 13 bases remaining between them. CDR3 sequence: CASSVGKGDTDTQYF. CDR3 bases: TGTGCCAGCAGTGTCGGGAAGGGGGACACAGATACGCAGTATTTT.

CDR3 region: CSVAARGLNEQFF. CDR3 nucleotide sequence: TGCAGCGTTGCGGCCAGGGGGCTGAATGAGCAGTTCTTC. The rearrangement links TRBV29-1 to TRBJ2-1; 8 nucleotides align to TRBD1. Germline values: CDR1 SQVTM, CDR2 ANQGSEA. The CDR3 is made up of 13 amino acids. Unmatched junction bases numbered 6, after V lost 4 bases and J lost 7 bases.

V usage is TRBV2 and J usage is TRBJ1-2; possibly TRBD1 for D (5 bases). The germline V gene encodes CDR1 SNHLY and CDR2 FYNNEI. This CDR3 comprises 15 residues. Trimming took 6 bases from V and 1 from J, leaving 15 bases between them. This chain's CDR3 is CASSETATHNYGYTF. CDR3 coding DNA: TGTGCCAGCAGCGAGACAGCGACCCATAACTATGGCTACACCTTC.

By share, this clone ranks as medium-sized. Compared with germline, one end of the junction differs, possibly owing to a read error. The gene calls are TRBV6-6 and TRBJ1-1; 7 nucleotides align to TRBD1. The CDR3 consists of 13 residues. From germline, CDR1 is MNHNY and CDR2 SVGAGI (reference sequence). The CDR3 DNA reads TGTGCCAGCAGTTACTCTCTTGGACAGGTGGCAGCTTTT. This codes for CASSYSLGQVAAF.

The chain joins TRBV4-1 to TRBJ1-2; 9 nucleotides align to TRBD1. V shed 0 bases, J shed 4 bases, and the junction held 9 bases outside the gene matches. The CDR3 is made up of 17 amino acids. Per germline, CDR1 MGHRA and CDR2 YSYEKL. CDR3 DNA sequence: TGCGCCAGCAGCCAAGATTGGGACAGGGTGGCGGGCTATGGCTACACCTTC. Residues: CASSQDWDRVAGYGYTF.

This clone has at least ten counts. The CDR3 bases are TGTGCCAGTAGTTTTCTGGAGGCTGAAGCTTTCTTT. It codes for CASSFLEAEAFF. V usage is TRBV19 and J usage is TRBJ1-1; D unresolved. Germline assignment: CDR1 LNHDA and CDR2 SQIVND (reference sequence). There are 12 residues in the CDR3. V was trimmed by 5 bases and J by 6 bases, leaving 10 bases between them.

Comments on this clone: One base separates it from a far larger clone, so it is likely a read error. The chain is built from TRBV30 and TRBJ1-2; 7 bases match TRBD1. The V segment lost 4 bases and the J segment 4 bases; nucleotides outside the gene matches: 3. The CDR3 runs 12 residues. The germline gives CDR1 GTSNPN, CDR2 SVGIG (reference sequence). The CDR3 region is CAWTYRGYGYTF. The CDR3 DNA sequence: TGTGCCTGGACTTACAGGGGCTATGGCTACACCTTC. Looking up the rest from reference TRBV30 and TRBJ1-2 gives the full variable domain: SQTIHQWPATLVQPVGSPLSLECTVEGTSNPNLYWYRQAAGRGLQLLFYSVGIGQISSEVPQNLSASRPQDRQFILSSKKLLLSDSGFYLCAWTYRGYGYTFGSGTRLTVV.

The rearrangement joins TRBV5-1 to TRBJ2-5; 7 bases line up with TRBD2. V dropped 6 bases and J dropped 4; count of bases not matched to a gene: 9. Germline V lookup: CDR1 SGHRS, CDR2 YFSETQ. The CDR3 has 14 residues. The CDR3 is CASTLGGFGETQYF. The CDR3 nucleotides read TGCGCCAGCACCCTGGGGGGGTTCGGAGAGACCCAGTACTTC.

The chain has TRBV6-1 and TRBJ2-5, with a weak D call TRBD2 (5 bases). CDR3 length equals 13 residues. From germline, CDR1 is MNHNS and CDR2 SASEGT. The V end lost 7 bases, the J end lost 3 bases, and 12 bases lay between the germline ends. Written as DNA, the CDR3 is TGTGCCAGCACCCAGGACTGGGAAGAGACCCAGTACTTC. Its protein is CASTQDWEETQYF.

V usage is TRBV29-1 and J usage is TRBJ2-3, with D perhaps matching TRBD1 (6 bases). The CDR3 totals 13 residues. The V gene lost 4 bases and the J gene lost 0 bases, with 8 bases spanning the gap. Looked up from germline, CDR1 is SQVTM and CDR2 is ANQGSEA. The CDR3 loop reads CSVGGQSTDTQYF. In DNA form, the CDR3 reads TGCAGCGTTGGAGGACAGAGCACAGATACGCAGTATTTT.

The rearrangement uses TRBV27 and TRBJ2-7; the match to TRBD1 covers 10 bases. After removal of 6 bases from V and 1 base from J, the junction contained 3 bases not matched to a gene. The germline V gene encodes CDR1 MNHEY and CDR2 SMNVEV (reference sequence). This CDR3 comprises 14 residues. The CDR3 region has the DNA TGTGCCAGCAGGTGGACAGGGGGATCCTACGAGCAGTACTTC. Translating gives CASRWTGGSYEQYF.

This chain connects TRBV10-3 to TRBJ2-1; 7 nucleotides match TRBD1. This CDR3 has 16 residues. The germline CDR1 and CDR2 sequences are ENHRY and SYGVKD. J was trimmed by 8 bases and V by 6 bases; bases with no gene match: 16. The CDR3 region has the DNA TGTGCCATCAGGAAGAGGACAGGCATACAGCGAGATGAGCAGTTCTTC. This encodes CAIRKRTGIQRDEQFF.

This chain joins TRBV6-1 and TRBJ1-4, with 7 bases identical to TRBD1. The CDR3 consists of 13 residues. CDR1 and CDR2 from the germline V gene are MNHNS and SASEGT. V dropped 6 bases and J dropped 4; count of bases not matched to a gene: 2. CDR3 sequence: CASSGQVNEKLFF. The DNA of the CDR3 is TGTGCCAGCAGCGGACAGGTTAATGAAAAACTGTTTTTT.

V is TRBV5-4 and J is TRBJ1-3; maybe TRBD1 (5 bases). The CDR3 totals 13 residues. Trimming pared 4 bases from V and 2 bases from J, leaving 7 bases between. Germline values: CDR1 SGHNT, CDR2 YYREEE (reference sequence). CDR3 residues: CASSLRAGNTIYF. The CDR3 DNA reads TGTGCCAGCAGCCTCAGGGCTGGAAACACCATATATTTT.

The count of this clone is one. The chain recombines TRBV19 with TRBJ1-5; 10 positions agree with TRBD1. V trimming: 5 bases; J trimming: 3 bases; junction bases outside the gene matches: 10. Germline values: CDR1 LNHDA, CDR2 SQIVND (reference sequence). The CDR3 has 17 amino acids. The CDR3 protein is CASSVPGDRGFNQPQHF. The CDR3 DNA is TGTGCCAGTAGTGTCCCCGGGGACAGGGGATTCAATCAGCCCCAGCATTTT.

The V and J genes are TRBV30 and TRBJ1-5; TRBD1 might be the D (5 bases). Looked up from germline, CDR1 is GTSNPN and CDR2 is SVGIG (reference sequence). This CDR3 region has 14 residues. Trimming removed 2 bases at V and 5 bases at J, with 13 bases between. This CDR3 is CAWSMGGVDQPQHF. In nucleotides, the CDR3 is TGTGCCTGGAGTATGGGGGGGGTTGATCAGCCCCAGCATTTT.

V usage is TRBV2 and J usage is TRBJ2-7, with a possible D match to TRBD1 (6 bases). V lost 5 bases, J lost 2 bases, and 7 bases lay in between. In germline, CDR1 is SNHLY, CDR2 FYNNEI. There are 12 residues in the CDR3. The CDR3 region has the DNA TGTGCCAGCAGTCGGACAGCCTACGAGCAGTACTTC. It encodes CASSRTAYEQYF.

Here the CDR3 DNA reads TGTGCCAGCAGCTTAGAGGGTAGCGGGGGTAATGAGCAGTTCTTC. Protein sequence: CASSLEGSGGNEQFF. V usage is TRBV11-3 and J usage is TRBJ2-1, with 9 bases lining up with TRBD2. Germline V gene sequence: CDR1 SGHNT, CDR2 YENEEA. This CDR3 comprises 15 residues. The trim removed 0 bases at V and 7 bases at J, leaving 4 bases unmatched.

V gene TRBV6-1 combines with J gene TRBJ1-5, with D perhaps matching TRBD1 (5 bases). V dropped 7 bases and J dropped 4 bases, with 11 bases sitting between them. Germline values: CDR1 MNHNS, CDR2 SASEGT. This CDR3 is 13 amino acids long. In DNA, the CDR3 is TGTGCCAGCAACGGACACGAGAATCAGCCCCAGCATTTT. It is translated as CASNGHENQPQHF.

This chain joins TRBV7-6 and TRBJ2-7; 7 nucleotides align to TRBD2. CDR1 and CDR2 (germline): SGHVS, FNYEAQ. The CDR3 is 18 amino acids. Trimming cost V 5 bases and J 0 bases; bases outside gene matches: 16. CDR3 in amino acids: CASSPLSGRRLSSYEQYF. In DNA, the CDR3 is TGTGCCAGCAGCCCACTGTCCGGGAGGCGATTAAGCTCCTACGAGCAGTACTTC.